This TCR beta chain came from a study of immune characterization of retroperitoneal liposarcoma (dated by TCRdb to between 2018 and 2021). Libraries were constructed by PCR. For sequencing, a NextSeq 500 was employed. Clones were called with MiXCR by TCRdb after fastp trimmed the public reads at Q25, and only in-frame beta chains were retained. A single entry per CDR3 protein holds the most common genes and DNA from its merged rows. The sample has around 3,000 distinct CDR3 sequences on record, approximately 45% of them singletons. Jointly, the top ten make up 35% to 50% of the sample. Its CDR3 holds 14 amino acids, cysteine through phenylalanine. This entry keeps only the CDR3 DNA: 42 bases, framed from base 1. V is cut by 0 bases and J by 7 bases, and the space between the germline ends is 10 bases. The germline V gene yields SGHAT for CDR1 and FQNNGV for CDR2. Note on this clonotype: Its antigen remains undetermined. No qualities accompany the bases; no much larger clone lies one base away.

This sequence was found in a male donor with retroperitoneal liposarcoma. Recombination joined TRBV11-2 with TRBJ2-1; the D gene cannot be resolved reliably. Sequenced input: tumor tissue. The CDR3 corresponds to CASSLDRFGNEQFF. The bases are TGTGCCAGCAGCTTAGACCGGTTTGGGAATGAGCAGTTCTTC.